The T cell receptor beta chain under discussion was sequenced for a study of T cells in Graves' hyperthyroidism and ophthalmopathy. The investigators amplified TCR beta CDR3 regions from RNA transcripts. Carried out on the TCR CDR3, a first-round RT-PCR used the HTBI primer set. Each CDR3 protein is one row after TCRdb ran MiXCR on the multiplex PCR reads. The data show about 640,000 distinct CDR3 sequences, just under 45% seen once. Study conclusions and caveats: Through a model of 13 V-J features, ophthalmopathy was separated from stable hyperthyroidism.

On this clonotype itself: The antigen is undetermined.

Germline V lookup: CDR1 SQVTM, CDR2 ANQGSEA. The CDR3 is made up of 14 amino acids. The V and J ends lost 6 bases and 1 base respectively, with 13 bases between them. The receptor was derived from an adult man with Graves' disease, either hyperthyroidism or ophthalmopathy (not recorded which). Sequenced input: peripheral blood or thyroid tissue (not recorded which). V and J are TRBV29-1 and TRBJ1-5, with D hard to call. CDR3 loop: CSVADGLSNQPQHF. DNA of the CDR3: TGCAGCGTCGCCGACGGACTAAGCAATCAGCCCCAGCATTTT.